This record concerns one TCR beta chain sequence. The sample's treatment: randomized to nivolumab then ipilimumab (arm A) or the reverse (arm B). The CDR3 loop spans 13 amino acids. The J segment lost 7 bases and the V segment lost 5 bases, leaving 5 bases of the junction unmatched. Germline V gene lookup returns CDR1 MNHEY and CDR2 SMNVEV (reference sequence). Some clones are missing from TCRdb's copy, which holds only in-frame ones; the method was immunoSEQ multiplex PCR. The table lists under 20,000 clones, more than 55% of them singletons, with about 10% in the top ten. These data are taken from a study of sequential checkpoint blockade in melanoma.

The genes are TRBV27 and TRBJ2-1; 7 positions match TRBD1. The receptor's source is a human donor with melanoma. The input for sequencing was CD8+ T cells sorted from blood (inferred from file names), taken from a patient given nivolumab and ipilimumab in sequence. CDR3 amino acids: CASSTGQKNEQFF. The CDR3 DNA reads TGTGCCAGCAGTACGGGACAGAAGAATGAGCAGTTCTTC.